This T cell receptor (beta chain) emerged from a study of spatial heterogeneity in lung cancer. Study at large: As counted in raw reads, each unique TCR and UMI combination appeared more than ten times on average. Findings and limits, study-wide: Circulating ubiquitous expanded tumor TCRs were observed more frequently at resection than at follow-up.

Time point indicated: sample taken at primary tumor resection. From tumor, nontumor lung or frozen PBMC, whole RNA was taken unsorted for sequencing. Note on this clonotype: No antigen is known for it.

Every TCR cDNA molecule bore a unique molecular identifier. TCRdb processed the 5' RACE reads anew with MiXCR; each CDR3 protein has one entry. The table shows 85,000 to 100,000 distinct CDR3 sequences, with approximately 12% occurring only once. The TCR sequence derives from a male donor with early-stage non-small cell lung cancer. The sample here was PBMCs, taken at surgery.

This CDR3 is CASSFGGAGEQFF. In nucleotides, the CDR3 is TGTGCCAGCAGTTTTGGGGGGGCTGGCGAGCAGTTCTTC. This sequence joins TRBV3-1 and TRBJ2-1; maybe TRBD2 (7 bases). V shed 6 bases and J shed 10 bases, with 16 bases lying between them. Germline V gives CDR1 LGHDT, CDR2 YNNKEL (reference sequence). CDR3 length: 13 residues.